The clone carrying this T cell receptor (beta chain) was observed a handful of times. Its target is not known. This specimen belongs to a study of CD8 T cells in ankylosing spondylitis. Study conclusions and caveats: Disease-associated clones were reportedly significantly overrepresented in matched ankylosing spondylitis synovial fluid. What seemed typical of ankylosing spondylitis blood was a TCR beta motif built from eight highly homologous variants.

From germline, CDR1 is DFQATT and CDR2 SNEGSKA (reference sequence). V lost 4 bases, J lost 1 base, and 16 bases lay in between. There are 15 residues in the CDR3. As the method for making TCR beta libraries, quantitative 5'-RACE with molecular barcodes was used. TCRdb re-called the 5' RACE reads through MiXCR, storing one row per CDR3 protein. The data contain under 200,000 distinct CDR3 sequences, around 10% of them seen just once; the ten biggest clones take up 25% to 30%. The specimen sequenced was blood, either unsorted or a sorted T cell fraction (not recorded which). The receptor's source is a male donor with ankylosing spondylitis or in good health (not recorded which). The chain carries TRBV20-1 and TRBJ2-5; D not resolved. This CDR3 is CSATDQKRAQETQYF. As DNA, the CDR3 is TGCAGTGCTACGGACCAGAAGCGAGCCCAAGAGACCCAGTACTTC.